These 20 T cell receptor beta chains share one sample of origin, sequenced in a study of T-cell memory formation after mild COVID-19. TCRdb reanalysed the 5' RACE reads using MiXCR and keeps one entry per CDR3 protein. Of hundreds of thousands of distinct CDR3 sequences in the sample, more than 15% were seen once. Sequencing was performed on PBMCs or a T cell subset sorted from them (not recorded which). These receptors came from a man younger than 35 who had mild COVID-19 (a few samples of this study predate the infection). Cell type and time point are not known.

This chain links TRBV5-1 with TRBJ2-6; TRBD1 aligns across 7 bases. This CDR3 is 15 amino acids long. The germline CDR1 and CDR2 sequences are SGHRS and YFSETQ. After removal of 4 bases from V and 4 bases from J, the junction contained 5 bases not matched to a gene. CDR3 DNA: TGCGCCAGCAGCCCCGACAGGGCCGGGGCCAACGTCCTGACTTTC. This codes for CASSPDRAGANVLTF.

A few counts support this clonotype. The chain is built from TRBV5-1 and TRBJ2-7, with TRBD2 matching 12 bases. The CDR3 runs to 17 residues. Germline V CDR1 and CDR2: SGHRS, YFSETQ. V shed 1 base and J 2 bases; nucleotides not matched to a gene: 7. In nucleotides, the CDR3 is TGCGCCAGCAGCTTGTGGACTAGCGGGGTGACTACCTACGAGCAGTACTTC. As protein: CASSLWTSGVTTYEQYF.

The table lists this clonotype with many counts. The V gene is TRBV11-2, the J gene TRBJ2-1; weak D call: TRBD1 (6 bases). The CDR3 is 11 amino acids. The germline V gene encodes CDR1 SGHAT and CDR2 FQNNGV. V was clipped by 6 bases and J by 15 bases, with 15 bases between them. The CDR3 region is CASRLQGWPFF. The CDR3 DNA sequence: TGTGCCAGCAGGCTACAGGGTTGGCCGTTCTTC.

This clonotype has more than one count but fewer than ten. The CDR3 DNA follows: TGTGCCACCGACGGGGGGGCCGAGGGCTACACCTTC. It yields the protein CATDGGAEGYTF. The chain has TRBV6-5 and TRBJ1-2, with D perhaps matching TRBD1 (6 bases). This CDR3 has 12 amino acids. In germline, CDR1 is MNHEY, CDR2 SVGAGI. The V gene lost 10 bases and the J gene lost 8 bases, with 17 bases spanning the gap.

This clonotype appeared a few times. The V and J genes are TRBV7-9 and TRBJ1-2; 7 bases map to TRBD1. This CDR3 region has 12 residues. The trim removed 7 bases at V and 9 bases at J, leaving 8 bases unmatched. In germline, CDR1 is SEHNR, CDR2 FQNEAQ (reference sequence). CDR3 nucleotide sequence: TGTGCCAGCACCCCAGGGGGGGGGAGCTACACCTTC. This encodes CASTPGGGSYTF.

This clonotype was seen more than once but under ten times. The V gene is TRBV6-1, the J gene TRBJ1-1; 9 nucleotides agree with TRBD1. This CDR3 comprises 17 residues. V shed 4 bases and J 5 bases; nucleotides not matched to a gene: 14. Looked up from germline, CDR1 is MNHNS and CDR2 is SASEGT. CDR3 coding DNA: TGTGCCAGCAGTGTTACGGGACAGGGCCGTTTCCGGACTGAAGCTTTCTTT. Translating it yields CASSVTGQGRFRTEAFF.

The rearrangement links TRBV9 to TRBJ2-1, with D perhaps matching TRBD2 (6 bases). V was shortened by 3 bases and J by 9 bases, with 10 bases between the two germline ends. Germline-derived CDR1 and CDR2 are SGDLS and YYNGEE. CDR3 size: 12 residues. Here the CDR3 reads CASSGTSSEQFF. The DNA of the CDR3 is TGTGCCAGCAGCGGTACTAGCTCTGAGCAGTTCTTC.

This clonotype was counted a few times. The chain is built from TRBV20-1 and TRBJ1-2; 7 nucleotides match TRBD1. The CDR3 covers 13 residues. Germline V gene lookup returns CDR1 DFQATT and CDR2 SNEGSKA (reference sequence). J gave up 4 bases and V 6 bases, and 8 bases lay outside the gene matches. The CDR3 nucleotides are TGCAGTGCGAAGACAGGGTTGTCCTATGGCTACACCTTC. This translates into CSAKTGLSYGYTF.

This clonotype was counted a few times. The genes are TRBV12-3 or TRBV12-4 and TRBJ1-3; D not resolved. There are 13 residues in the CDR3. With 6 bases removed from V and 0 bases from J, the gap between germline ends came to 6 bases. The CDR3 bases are TGTGCCAGCAGCTCCGTCTCTGGAAACACCATATATTTT. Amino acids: CASSSVSGNTIYF.

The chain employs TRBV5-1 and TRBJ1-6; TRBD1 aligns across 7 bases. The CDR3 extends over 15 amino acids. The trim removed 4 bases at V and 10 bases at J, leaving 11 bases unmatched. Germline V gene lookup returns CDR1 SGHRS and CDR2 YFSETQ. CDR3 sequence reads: CASSPSTGEWSPLHF. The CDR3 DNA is TGCGCCAGCAGCCCTTCTACAGGGGAATGGTCACCCCTCCACTTT.

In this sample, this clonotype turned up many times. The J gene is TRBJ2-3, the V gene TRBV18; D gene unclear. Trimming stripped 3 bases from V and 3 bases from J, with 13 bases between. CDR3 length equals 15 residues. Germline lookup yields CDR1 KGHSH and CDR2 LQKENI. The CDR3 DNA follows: TGTGCCAGCTCACCGCTCTCCGGGTTAACAGATACGCAGTATTTT. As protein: CASSPLSGLTDTQYF.

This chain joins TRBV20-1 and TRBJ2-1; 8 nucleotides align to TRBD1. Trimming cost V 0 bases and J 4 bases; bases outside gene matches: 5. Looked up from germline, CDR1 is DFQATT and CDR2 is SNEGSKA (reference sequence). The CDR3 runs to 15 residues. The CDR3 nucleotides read TGCAGTGCTAGAGATTGGCAGGGGGCATACAATGAGCAGTTCTTC. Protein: CSARDWQGAYNEQFF.

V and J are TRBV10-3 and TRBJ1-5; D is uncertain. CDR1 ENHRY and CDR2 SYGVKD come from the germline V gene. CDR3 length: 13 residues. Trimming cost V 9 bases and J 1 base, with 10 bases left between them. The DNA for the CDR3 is TGTGCCATAAGAGGGCAGAGCAATCAGCCCCAGCATTTT. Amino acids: CAIRGQSNQPQHF.

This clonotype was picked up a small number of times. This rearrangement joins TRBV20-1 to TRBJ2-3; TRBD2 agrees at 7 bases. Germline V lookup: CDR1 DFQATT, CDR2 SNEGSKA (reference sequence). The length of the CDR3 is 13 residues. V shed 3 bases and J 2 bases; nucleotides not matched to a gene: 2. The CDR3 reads CSASRGVTDTQYF. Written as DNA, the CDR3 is TGCAGTGCTAGCCGGGGGGTCACAGATACGCAGTATTTT.

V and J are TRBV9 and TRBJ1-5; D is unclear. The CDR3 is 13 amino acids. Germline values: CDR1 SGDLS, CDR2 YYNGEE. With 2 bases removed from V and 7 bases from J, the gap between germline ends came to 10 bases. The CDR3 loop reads CASSVTPWQPQHF. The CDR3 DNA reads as TGTGCCAGCAGCGTTACCCCCTGGCAGCCCCAGCATTTT.

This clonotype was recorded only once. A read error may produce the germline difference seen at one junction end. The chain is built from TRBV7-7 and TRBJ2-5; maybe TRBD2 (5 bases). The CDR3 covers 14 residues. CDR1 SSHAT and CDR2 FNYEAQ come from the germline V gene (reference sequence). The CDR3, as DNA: TGTGCTAGCAGCCCCCATCGAGGGCCGGAGACCCAGTACTTC. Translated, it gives CASSPHRGPETQYF.

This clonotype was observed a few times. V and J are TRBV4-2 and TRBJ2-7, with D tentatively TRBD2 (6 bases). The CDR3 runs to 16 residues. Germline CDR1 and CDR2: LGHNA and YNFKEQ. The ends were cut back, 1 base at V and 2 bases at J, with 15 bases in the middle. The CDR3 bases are TGTGCCAGCAGCCAAGTCTCGGGGGACGGAGCCTACGAGCAGTACTTC. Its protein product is CASSQVSGDGAYEQYF.

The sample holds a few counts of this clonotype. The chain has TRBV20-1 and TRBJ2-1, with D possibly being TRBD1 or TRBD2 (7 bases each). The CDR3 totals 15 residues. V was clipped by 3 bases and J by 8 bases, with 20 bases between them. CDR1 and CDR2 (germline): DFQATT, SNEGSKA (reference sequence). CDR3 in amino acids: CSASLFARGGDEQFF. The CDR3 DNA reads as TGCAGTGCTAGCCTCTTCGCCAGGGGGGGCGATGAGCAGTTCTTC.

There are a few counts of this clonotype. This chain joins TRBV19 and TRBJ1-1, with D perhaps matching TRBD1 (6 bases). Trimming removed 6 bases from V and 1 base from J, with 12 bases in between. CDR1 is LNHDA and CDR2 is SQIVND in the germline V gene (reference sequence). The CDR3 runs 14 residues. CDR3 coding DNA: TGTGCCAGTAGCCAGGGGCACCGGAACACTGAAGCTTTCTTT. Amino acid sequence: CASSQGHRNTEAFF.

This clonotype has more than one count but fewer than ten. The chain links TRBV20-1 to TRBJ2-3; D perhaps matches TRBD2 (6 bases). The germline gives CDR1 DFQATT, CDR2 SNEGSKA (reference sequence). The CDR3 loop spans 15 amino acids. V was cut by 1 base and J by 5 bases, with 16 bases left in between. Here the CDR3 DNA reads TGCAGTGCTAGAGCTCGGGAGTCCCAGAGAGATACGCAGTATTTT. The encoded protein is CSARARESQRDTQYF.